The source of this T cell receptor (beta chain) is a study of cytomegalovirus exposure and HLA in healthy donors. Study-wide findings and caveats: Roughly uniform depth of sequencing across donors was assumed in presence/absence analyses.

The CDR3 sequence is 15 residues long. CDR1 is LNHDA, CDR2 SQIVND, per germline (reference sequence). Trimming removed 4 bases from V and 1 base from J, with 13 bases in between. Points on this clone: What it binds is unknown.

The PCR had 60 Vbeta and 13 Jbeta primers. Assay used: immunoSEQ multiplex PCR; TCRdb lists only in-frame clones, some missing. Of about 170,000 clones in the sample, around three quarters were seen once. The rearrangement links TRBV19 to TRBJ1-2, with a possible D match to TRBD1 (5 bases). This TCR was recovered from a woman between 50 and 59 years old in good health and CMV-seronegative. Specimen: PBMCs. The CDR3 is CASSKWTSNNYGYTF. In nucleotides, the CDR3 is TGTGCCAGTAGTAAGTGGACATCGAATAACTATGGCTACACCTTC. The whole variable domain, filled in from reference TRBV19 and TRBJ1-2, reads DGGITQSPKYLFRKEGQNVTLSCEQNLNHDAMYWYRQDPGQGLRLIYYSQIVNDFQKGDIAEGYSVSREKKESFPLTVTSAQKNPTAFYLCASSKWTSNNYGYTFGSGTRLTVV.